The rows below give T cell receptor beta chains drawn from one sample of a study of circulating CD8 cells and anti-PD-1 response in melanoma. TCRdb processed the reads anew with MiXCR; each CDR3 protein has one entry. The data hold fewer than 2,000 distinct CDR3 sequences, with about 6.3% observed a single time. The sample consisted of CD8+ T cells from PBMCs, taken at baseline or after one month of anti-PD-1 therapy (not recorded which). These receptors all stem from a human donor with melanoma. CDR3s include the opening cysteine and the closing phenylalanine or tryptophan. A D gene is named only where the DNA matches it firmly. Not all rows give a size; the values are once, few, many and, for expanded clones, a class.

j_call | d_call | v_call | clone_size | cdr3_nt | cdr3_aa
TRBJ1-2 | NA | TRBV4-2 | medium-sized | TGTGCCAGCAGCCAAGACGGGTCCAACTATGGCTACACCTTC | CASSQDGSNYGYTF
TRBJ1-5 | TRBD1 | TRBV9 | medium-sized | TGTGCCAGCAGCCCAAACGACAGGGCCAGACAGCCCCAGCATTTT | CASSPNDRARQPQHF
TRBJ2-7 | NA | TRBV6-5 | few | TGTGCCAGCAGCCCCGGCGTTAGCTCCTACGAGCAGTACTTC | CASSPGVSSYEQYF
TRBJ1-1 | NA | TRBV19 | medium-sized | TGTGCCAGTAGTATTGAACGGAGATCCCCTGAAGCTTTCTTT | CASSIERRSPEAFF
TRBJ1-1 | NA | TRBV9 | few | TGTGCCAGCAGCCCTAGGTGGGGCTTATCTGAAGCTTTCTTT | CASSPRWGLSEAFF
TRBJ1-5 | NA | TRBV27 | medium-sized | TGTGCCAGCAGTTCCTGGACAGGCAATCAGCCCCAGCATTTT | CASSSWTGNQPQHF
TRBJ2-7 | TRBD1 | TRBV12-3/TRBV12-4 | medium-sized | TGTGCCAGCAGGCCCAGGACAGGGGGCATGGACGAGCAGTACTTC | CASRPRTGGMDEQYF
TRBJ2-1 | NA | TRBV19 | medium-sized | TGTGCCAGTAGTAACAATGAGCAGTTCTTC | CASSNNEQFF
TRBJ2-1 | NA | TRBV19 | medium-sized | TGTGCCAGTGATCATCACAGGGCCGGGGGTGGCAATTCCTACAATGAGCAGTTCTTC | CASDHHRAGGGNSYNEQFF
TRBJ2-7 | TRBD1 | TRBV28 | large | TGTGCCAGCAGTTTGGGACAGGAGCATCCCTACGAGCAGTACTTC | CASSLGQEHPYEQYF
TRBJ1-1 | NA | TRBV6-5 | large | TGTGCCAGCAGTTACTCATTACAGGGCAACACTGAAGCTTTCTTT | CASSYSLQGNTEAFF
TRBJ2-1 | TRBD2 | TRBV3-1 | medium-sized | TGTGCCAGCAGTCCTGCGACTAGCGGGGCTTACAATGAGCAGTTCTTC | CASSPATSGAYNEQFF
TRBJ2-5 | NA | TRBV2 | medium-sized | TGTGCCAGCAGTTCCCGTGTGCCAATGGAGACCCAGTACTTC | CASSSRVPMETQYF
TRBJ1-5 | TRBD1 | TRBV27 | medium-sized | TGTGCCAGTTCCCCGCAGGGGGCCAAGCAGCCCCAGCATTTT | CASSPQGAKQPQHF
TRBJ1-5 | TRBD1 | TRBV6-5 | large | TGTGCCAGCGGGACAGGGGTCGATCAGCCCCAGCATTTT | CASGTGVDQPQHF
TRBJ2-3 | NA | TRBV28 | medium-sized | TGTGCCAGCACCCCGCCGGCAGATACGCAGTATTTT | CASTPPADTQYF
TRBJ2-7 | TRBD1 | TRBV7-2 | medium-sized | TGTGCCAGCACCAGCCGCAGGGGGCTCTACGAGCAGTACTTC | CASTSRRGLYEQYF
TRBJ2-1 | TRBD1 | TRBV5-6 | medium-sized | TGTGCCAGCAGCTTGGAAGGCAGGGGGCTTCACGGTGAGCAGTTCTTC | CASSLEGRGLHGEQFF
TRBJ2-7 | NA | TRBV9 | medium-sized | TGTGCCAGCAGCGTAGAAGGCAGGGTACGGGGGGAGCAGTACTTC | CASSVEGRVRGEQYF
TRBJ2-1 | NA | TRBV9 | medium-sized | TGTGCCAGCAGCGCAATACAGGGAAATGAGCAGTTCTTC | CASSAIQGNEQFF
TRBJ2-7 | NA | TRBV28 | large | TGTGCCAGCAGTTCCTTATATCCGGGGGAGCAGTACTTC | CASSSLYPGEQYF
TRBJ1-2 | NA | TRBV4-1 | medium-sized | TGCGCCAGCAGCCAATGGTTCGGAGGCTATGGCTACACCTTC | CASSQWFGGYGYTF
TRBJ1-6 | TRBD1 | TRBV29-1 | medium-sized | TGCAGCGTACGGACAGGGGCGGCTAATTCACCCCTCCACTTT | CSVRTGAANSPLHF
TRBJ2-7 | NA | TRBV12-3/TRBV12-4 | medium-sized | TGTGCCAGCAGAAGGGCCTACGAGCAGTACTTC | CASRRAYEQYF
TRBJ1-1 | NA | TRBV27 | medium-sized | TGTGCCAGCAGTTTCGGTAGGGTCACTGAAGCTTTCTTT | CASSFGRVTEAFF
TRBJ2-7 | TRBD1 | TRBV28 | medium-sized | TGTGCCAGCGGCGGACAGGGGACATCCTACGAGCAGTACTTC | CASGGQGTSYEQYF
TRBJ2-1 | TRBD2 | TRBV25-1 | medium-sized | TGTGCCAGCAGCCTAGCGGGAGAGTACAATGAGCAGTTCTTC | CASSLAGEYNEQFF
TRBJ2-1 | TRBD2 | TRBV28 | medium-sized | TGTGCCAGCATTCCCCTGGTGACTAGCGGGCGGACCAATGAGCAGTTCTTC | CASIPLVTSGRTNEQFF
TRBJ2-7 | NA | TRBV25-1 | NA | TGTGCCAGCAGTGAACCCCGAGGTGAGGGAGGAAGAAACGAGCAGTACTTC | CASSEPRGEGGRNEQYF
TRBJ1-2 | TRBD1 | TRBV24-1 | medium-sized | TGTGCCACCAGTGAATTGGGACAGGACTACACCTTC | CATSELGQDYTF
TRBJ1-2 | NA | TRBV29-1 | large | TGCAGCGTTGAAGGTGACTCAAACTATGGCTACACCTTC | CSVEGDSNYGYTF
TRBJ2-1 | NA | TRBV5-4 | large | TGTGCCAGCAGCTTGGTAGGTACTTACAATGAGCAGTTCTTC | CASSLVGTYNEQFF
TRBJ2-1 | NA | TRBV24-1 | medium-sized | TGTGCCACCCGCTTTACAGGGCGGGATGAGCAGTTCTTC | CATRFTGRDEQFF
TRBJ2-7 | NA | TRBV7-8 | medium-sized | TGTGCCAGCAGCTTATCTTCGAGTTACGAGCAGTACTTC | CASSLSSSYEQYF
TRBJ2-2 | NA | TRBV3-1 | large | TGTGCCAGCAGCCCCGGGACTAACACCGGGGAGCTGTTTTTT | CASSPGTNTGELFF
TRBJ2-3 | NA | TRBV6-6 | medium-sized | NA | CASSTSTASTDTQYF
TRBJ2-1 | NA | TRBV24-1 | medium-sized | TGTGCCACCAGTGATTTGCAATCGGCTCGGCCCTACAATGAGCAGTTCTTC | CATSDLQSARPYNEQFF
TRBJ1-1 | NA | TRBV11-2 | medium-sized | TGTGCCAGCAGCCCATTGACAGAAAACACTGAAGCTTTCTTT | CASSPLTENTEAFF
TRBJ2-1 | NA | TRBV14 | medium-sized | TGTGCCAGCAGCCAAACAGGGTTCAATGAGCAGTTCTTC | CASSQTGFNEQFF
TRBJ1-5 | NA | TRBV23-1 | medium-sized | TGCGCCAGCAGTCAATTCCCAATTAATCAGCCCCAGCATTTT | CASSQFPINQPQHF
TRBJ1-6 | NA | TRBV28 | NA | TGTGCCAGCCGTGAAGGGTTAGATTCACCCCTCCACTTC | CASREGLDSPLHF
TRBJ2-3 | NA | TRBV27 | NA | TGTGCCAGCAGTTCCAGCGCAGATACGCTGTATTTT | CASSSSADTLYF
TRBJ2-7 | NA | TRBV27 | few | TGTGCCAGCAGTTCCGGGCACGAGCAGTACTTC | CASSSGHEQYF
TRBJ2-2 | TRBD2 | TRBV19 | medium-sized | TGTGCCAGTAGTATAATTAGCGGGAGTCCCGGGGAGCTGTTTTTT | CASSIISGSPGELFF
TRBJ2-1 | TRBD1 | TRBV24-1 | medium-sized | TGTGCCACCAGTGATGCGGGACAGGGTTTCAATGAGCAGTTCTTC | CATSDAGQGFNEQFF
TRBJ1-5 | NA | TRBV15 | few | TGTGCCACCAGCTCCGAGGGGTCATATAGCAATCAGCCCCAGCATTTT | CATSSEGSYSNQPQHF
TRBJ2-3 | NA | TRBV12-3/TRBV12-4 | medium-sized | TGTGCCAGCAGTTCAAGCGAAACAGATACGCAGTATTTT | CASSSSETDTQYF